The next 17 T cell receptor beta chains were all read from a single sample in a study of cytomegalovirus exposure and HLA in healthy donors. With 60 Vbeta and 13 Jbeta primers, the PCR was carried out. TCRdb keeps only in-frame clones here, not all; method: immunoSEQ multiplex PCR. Of 150,000 to 200,000 clones detected, roughly 67% appear once; the ten largest clones hold 5.4%. The sequenced material came from PBMCs. The receptor source for this set is a woman under 30 in good health and CMV-seropositive.

The genes are TRBV18 and TRBJ1-1; the D gene is possibly TRBD1 (5 bases). Germline values: CDR1 KGHSH, CDR2 LQKENI. V was clipped by 0 bases and J by 3 bases, with 11 bases between them. CDR3 size: 15 residues. This CDR3 is CASSPPIGADTEAFF. CDR3 DNA: TGTGCCAGCTCACCACCGATAGGGGCGGACACTGAAGCTTTCTTT.

The genes are TRBV6-1 and TRBJ2-7; TRBD1 is a possible D gene (5 bases). The CDR3 has 13 amino acids. Trimming shortened V by 6 bases and J by 2 bases, and 11 bases separated the two germline ends. Germline V gene lookup returns CDR1 MNHNS and CDR2 SASEGT. The CDR3 spells CASRDTGAYEQYF. CDR3 sequence (DNA): TGTGCCAGCAGGGATACAGGAGCCTACGAGCAGTACTTC.

On this clone: At one of its ends the junction is not consistent with the germline gene, which may arise from a read error. This chain links TRBV5-6 with TRBJ2-7; 9 nucleotides line up with TRBD1. Germline V gene lookup returns CDR1 SGHDT and CDR2 YYEEEE. CDR3 length equals 13 residues. CDR3 coding DNA: TGTACCAGCAGCCCGGGACAGGGCTACGAGCAGTACTTC. This codes for CTSSPGQGYEQYF.

Here the CDR3 DNA reads TGTGCCACCAGCAGAGAGCTTGGGGGCGCGCAGGGTGCTGAAGCTTTCTTT. It encodes CATSRELGGAQGAEAFF. The J gene is TRBJ1-1, the V gene TRBV15; D is possibly TRBD1 (6 bases). Germline V CDR1 and CDR2: LNHNV, YYDKDF (reference sequence). CDR3 length equals 17 residues. The V end was cut by 0 bases, the J end by 6 bases, with 20 bases between.

This rearrangement joins TRBV9 to TRBJ2-3; 15 bases match TRBD2. The trim removed 3 bases at V and 4 bases at J, leaving 6 bases unmatched. The germline CDR1 and CDR2 sequences are SGDLS and YYNGEE. The CDR3 length is 17 residues. The CDR3 DNA reads TGTGCCAGCAGCGCCGGGACTAGCGGGGGGAGGGCAGATACGCAGTATTTT. It translates to CASSAGTSGGRADTQYF.

The rearrangement uses TRBV11-3 and TRBJ2-7, with a possible D match to TRBD1 (5 bases). The CDR3 extends over 14 amino acids. Germline values: CDR1 SGHNT, CDR2 YENEEA. Between the trimmed V and J ends, which lost 5 bases and 4 bases, there was a span of 15 bases. CDR3 in amino acids: CASSAVNRPYEQYF. The CDR3 nucleotides are TGTGCCAGCAGCGCGGTTAACAGGCCTTACGAGCAGTACTTC.

The gene calls are TRBV28 and TRBJ2-5; 11 bases match TRBD2. J lost 2 bases, V lost 5 bases, and 10 bases had no gene match. Germline V gene lookup returns CDR1 MDHEN and CDR2 SYDVKM. The CDR3 length is 17 residues. The CDR3 loop is CASSPSSGGSQQETQYF. CDR3 bases: TGTGCCAGCAGTCCATCTAGCGGGGGGTCCCAACAAGAGACCCAGTACTTC. Together with reference TRBV28 and TRBJ2-5, the CDR3 gives the full variable domain: DVKVTQSSRYLVKRTGEKVFLECVQDMDHENMFWYRQDPGLGLRLIYFSYDVKMKEKGDIPEGYSVSREKKERFSLILESASTNQTSMYLCASSPSSGGSQQETQYFGPGTRLLVL.

The V gene is TRBV6-6, the J gene TRBJ2-5; the match to TRBD2 covers 8 bases. J lost 3 bases, V lost 5 bases, and 5 bases had no gene match. Germline CDR1 and CDR2: MNHNY and SVGAGI (reference sequence). This CDR3 is 14 amino acids long. The DNA for the CDR3 is TGTGCCAGCAGTAGCGGGGGCGCGGAAGAGACCCAGTACTTC. Its translation is CASSSGGAEETQYF.

V usage is TRBV6-6 and J usage is TRBJ2-7; TRBD2 matches 11 bases. This CDR3 comprises 15 residues. Germline V gene data show CDR1 as MNHNY and CDR2 as SVGAGI (reference sequence). Trimming at V came to 5 bases and at J to 4 bases, leaving 7 bases not matched to a gene. In DNA form, the CDR3 reads TGTGCCAGCAGTGATCCCGGGACTAGCGGTTACGAGCAGTACTTC. Translation gives CASSDPGTSGYEQYF.

V is TRBV11-2 and J is TRBJ2-1; the D is unclear. This CDR3 has 14 amino acids. The V gene's germline CDR1 is SGHAT and CDR2 FQNNGV. V was pared by 0 bases and J by 3 bases, with 6 bases between. DNA for the CDR3: TGTGCCAGCAGCTTAGACCTAGTCTACAATGAGCAGTTCTTC. It encodes CASSLDLVYNEQFF.

Turning to this clone: The sample holds other DNA sequences that translate to the same CDR3. CDR3 in amino acids: CAWRGTGGTEAFF. CDR3 DNA sequence: TGTGCCTGGCGGGGGACTGGTGGAACTGAAGCTTTCTTT. The V and J genes are TRBV30 and TRBJ1-1, with D possibly TRBD1 on 5 matching bases. This CDR3 has 13 residues. Germline assignment: CDR1 GTSNPN and CDR2 SVGIG (reference sequence). Trimming left V 5 bases short and J 5 bases short, with 15 bases between. The full variable domain, completed using reference TRBV30 and TRBJ1-1, is SQTIHQWPATLVQPVGSPLSLECTVEGTSNPNLYWYRQAAGRGLQLLFYSVGIGQISSEVPQNLSASRPQDRQFILSSKKLLLSDSGFYLCAWRGTGGTEAFFGQGTRLTVV.

This clone was detected a few times. This chain joins TRBV19 and TRBJ2-3; 7 bases line up with TRBD1. The length of the CDR3 is 16 residues. Germline CDR1 and CDR2: LNHDA and SQIVND (reference sequence). V was pared by 6 bases and J by 0 bases, with 9 bases of the junction left unmatched. This CDR3 reads CASSRPGGGSTDTQYF. The CDR3 region has the DNA TGTGCCAGTAGCCGTCCAGGGGGTGGAAGCACAGATACGCAGTATTTT.

A few counts support this clone. The V and J genes are TRBV4-3 and TRBJ1-1; D perhaps matches TRBD1 (5 bases). The CDR3 is made up of 16 amino acids. The germline gives CDR1 LGHNA, CDR2 YSLEER. V lost 1 base, J lost 4 bases, and 16 bases lay in between. Written as DNA, the CDR3 is TGCGCCAGCAGCCAAGCCCCCGGGGGTGGTGGCACTGAAGCTTTCTTT. Encoded protein: CASSQAPGGGGTEAFF.

This clone was counted only a few times. The CDR3 loop reads CASSSGQGGKLFF. CDR3 nucleotides: TGTGCCAGCAGCTCCGGACAGGGTGGAAAACTGTTTTTT. The rearrangement links TRBV7-2 to TRBJ1-4, with 8 positions matching TRBD1. J gave up 10 bases and V 4 bases, and 5 bases lay outside the gene matches. CDR1 is SGHTA and CDR2 is FQGNSA in the germline V gene. This CDR3 is built from 13 residues.

This clone was counted only a few times. The rearrangement uses TRBV29-1 and TRBJ1-1; TRBD1 matches at 8 bases. Per germline, CDR1 SQVTM and CDR2 ANQGSEA. CDR3 length: 13 amino acids. Trimming cost V 7 bases and J 6 bases; bases outside gene matches: 10. CDR3 nucleotide sequence: TGCAGCGCTGACCGGGACAGGTCCCCTGAAGCTTTCTTT. As protein: CSADRDRSPEAFF.

This clone has more than one count but fewer than ten. The V gene is TRBV27, the J gene TRBJ1-1; 8 bases fit TRBD1. J was trimmed by 4 bases and V by 0 bases; bases with no gene match: 4. CDR1 is MNHEY, CDR2 SMNVEV, per germline (reference sequence). The CDR3 contains 15 residues. DNA of the CDR3: TGTGCCAGCAGTTTATCGACAGGGGTAGTCACTGAAGCTTTCTTT. Protein sequence: CASSLSTGVVTEAFF.

The gene calls are TRBV6-5 and TRBJ2-7; no clear D gene. The CDR3 contains 14 residues. CDR1 is MNHEY, CDR2 SVGAGI, per germline. V was cut by 2 bases and J by 1 base, with 9 bases left in between. The CDR3 loop reads CASSYTAGSYEQYF. The CDR3, as DNA: TGTGCCAGCAGTTACACGGCAGGTTCCTACGAGCAGTACTTC.